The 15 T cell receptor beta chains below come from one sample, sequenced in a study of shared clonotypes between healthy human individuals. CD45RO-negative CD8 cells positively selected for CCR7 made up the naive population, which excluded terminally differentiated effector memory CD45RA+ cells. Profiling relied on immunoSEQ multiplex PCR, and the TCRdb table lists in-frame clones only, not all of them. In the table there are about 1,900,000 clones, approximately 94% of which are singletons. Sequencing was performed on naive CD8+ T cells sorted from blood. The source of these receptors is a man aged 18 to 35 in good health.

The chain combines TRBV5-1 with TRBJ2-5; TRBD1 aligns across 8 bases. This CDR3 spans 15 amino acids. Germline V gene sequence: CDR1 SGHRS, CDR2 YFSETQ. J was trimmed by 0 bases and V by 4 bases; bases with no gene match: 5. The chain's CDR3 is CASSPTGANQETQYF. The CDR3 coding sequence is TGCGCCAGCAGCCCGACAGGGGCCAACCAAGAGACCCAGTACTTC.

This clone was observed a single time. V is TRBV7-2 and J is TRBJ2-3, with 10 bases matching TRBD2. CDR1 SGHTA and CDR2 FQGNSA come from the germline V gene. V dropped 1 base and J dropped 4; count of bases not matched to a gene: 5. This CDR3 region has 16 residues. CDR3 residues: CASSLGLAGVPDTQYF. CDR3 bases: TGTGCCAGCAGCTTAGGCCTAGCGGGAGTGCCAGATACGCAGTATTTT.

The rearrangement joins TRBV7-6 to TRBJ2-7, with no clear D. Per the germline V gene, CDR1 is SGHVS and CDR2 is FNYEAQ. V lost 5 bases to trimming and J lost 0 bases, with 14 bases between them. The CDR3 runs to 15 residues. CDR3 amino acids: CASSQGPRSSYEQYF. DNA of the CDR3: TGTGCCAGCAGCCAAGGGCCCAGGAGCTCCTACGAGCAGTACTTC.

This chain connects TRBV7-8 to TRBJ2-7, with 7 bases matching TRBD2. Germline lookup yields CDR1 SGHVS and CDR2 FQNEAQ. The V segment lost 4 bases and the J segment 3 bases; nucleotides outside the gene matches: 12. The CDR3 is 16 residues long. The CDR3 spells CASSSGTTTSFYEQYF. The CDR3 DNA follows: TGTGCCAGCAGCTCCGGGACTACCACATCTTTCTACGAGCAGTACTTC.

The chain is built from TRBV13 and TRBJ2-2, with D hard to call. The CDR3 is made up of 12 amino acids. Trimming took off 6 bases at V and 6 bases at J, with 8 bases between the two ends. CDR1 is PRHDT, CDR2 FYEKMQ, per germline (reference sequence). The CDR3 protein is CASRFLAGELFF. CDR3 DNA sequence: TGTGCCAGCAGGTTCCTGGCCGGGGAGCTGTTTTTT. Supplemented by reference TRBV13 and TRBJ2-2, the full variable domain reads AAGVIQSPRHLIKEKRETATLKCYPIPRHDTVYWYQQGPGQDPQFLISFYEKMQSDKGSIPDRFSAQQFSDYHSELNMSSLELGDSALYFCASRFLAGELFFGEGSRLTVL.

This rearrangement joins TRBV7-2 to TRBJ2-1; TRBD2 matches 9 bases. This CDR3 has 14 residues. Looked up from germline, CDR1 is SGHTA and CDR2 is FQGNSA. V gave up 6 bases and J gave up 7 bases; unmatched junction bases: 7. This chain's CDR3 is CASSLSGGQNEQFF. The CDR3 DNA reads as TGTGCCAGCAGTTTAAGCGGGGGGCAGAATGAGCAGTTCTTC.

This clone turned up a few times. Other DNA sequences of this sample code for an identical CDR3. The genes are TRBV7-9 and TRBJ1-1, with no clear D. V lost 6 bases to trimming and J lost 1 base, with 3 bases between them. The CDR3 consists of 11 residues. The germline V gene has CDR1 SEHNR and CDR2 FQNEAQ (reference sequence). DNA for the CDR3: TGTGCCAGCAGGCCGAACACTGAAGCTTTCTTT. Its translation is CASRPNTEAFF. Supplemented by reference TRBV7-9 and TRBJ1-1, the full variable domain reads DTGVSQNPRHKITKRGQNVTFRCDPISEHNRLYWYRQTLGQGPEFLTYFQNEAQLEKSRLLSDRFSAERPKGSFSTLEIQRTEQGDSAMYLCASRPNTEAFFGQGTRLTVV.

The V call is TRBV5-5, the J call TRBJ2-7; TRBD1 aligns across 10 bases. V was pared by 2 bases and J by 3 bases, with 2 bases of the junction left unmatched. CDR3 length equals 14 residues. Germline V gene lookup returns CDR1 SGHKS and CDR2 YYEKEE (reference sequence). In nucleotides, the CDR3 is TGTGCCAGCAGCTTCGGACAGGGGGACTACGAGCAGTACTTC. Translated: CASSFGQGDYEQYF.

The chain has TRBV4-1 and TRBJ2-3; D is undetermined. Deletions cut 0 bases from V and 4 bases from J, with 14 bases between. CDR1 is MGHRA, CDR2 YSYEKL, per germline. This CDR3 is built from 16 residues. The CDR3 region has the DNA TGCGCCAGCAGCCAAGATCCAGGTCCGGGTCCAGATACGCAGTATTTT. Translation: CASSQDPGPGPDTQYF.

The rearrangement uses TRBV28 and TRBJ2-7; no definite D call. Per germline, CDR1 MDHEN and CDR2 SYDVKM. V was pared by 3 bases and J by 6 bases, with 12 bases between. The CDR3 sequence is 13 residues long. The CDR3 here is CASSLQVFVEQYF. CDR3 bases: TGTGCCAGCAGTTTGCAGGTTTTCGTCGAGCAGTACTTC.

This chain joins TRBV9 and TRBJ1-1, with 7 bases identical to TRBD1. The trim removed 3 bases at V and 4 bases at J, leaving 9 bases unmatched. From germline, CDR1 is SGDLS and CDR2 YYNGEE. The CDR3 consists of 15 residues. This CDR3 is CASSEGGGGGTEAFF. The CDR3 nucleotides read TGTGCCAGCAGCGAGGGAGGAGGGGGCGGCACTGAAGCTTTCTTT.

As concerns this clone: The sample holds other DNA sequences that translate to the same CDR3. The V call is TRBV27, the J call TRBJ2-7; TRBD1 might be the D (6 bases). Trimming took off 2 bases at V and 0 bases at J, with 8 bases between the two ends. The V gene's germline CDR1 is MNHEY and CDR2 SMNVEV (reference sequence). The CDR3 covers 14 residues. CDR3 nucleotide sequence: TGTGCCAGCAGTTTAAAGGACAGCTCCTACGAGCAGTACTTC. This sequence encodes CASSLKDSSYEQYF.

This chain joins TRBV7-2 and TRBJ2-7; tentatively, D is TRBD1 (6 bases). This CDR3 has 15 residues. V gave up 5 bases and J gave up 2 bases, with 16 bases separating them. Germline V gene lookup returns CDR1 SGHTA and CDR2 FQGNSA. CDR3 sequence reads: CASSPRITGTYEQYF. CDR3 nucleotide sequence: TGTGCCAGCAGCCCACGGATCACAGGGACCTACGAGCAGTACTTC.

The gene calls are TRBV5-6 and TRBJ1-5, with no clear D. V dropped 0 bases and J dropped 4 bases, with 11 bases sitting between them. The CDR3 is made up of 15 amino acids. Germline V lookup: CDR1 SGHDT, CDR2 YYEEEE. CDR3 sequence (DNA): TGTGCCAGCAGCTTGGCGGAGGAGGGAAATCAGCCCCAGCATTTT. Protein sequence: CASSLAEEGNQPQHF.

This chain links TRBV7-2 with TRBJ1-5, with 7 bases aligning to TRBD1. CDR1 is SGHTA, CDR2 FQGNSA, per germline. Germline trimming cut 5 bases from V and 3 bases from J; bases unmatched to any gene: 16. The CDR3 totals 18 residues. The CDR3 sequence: CASSPGGVTVPDNQPQHF. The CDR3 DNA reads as TGTGCCAGCAGCCCAGGGGGAGTGACGGTCCCTGACAATCAGCCCCAGCATTTT.